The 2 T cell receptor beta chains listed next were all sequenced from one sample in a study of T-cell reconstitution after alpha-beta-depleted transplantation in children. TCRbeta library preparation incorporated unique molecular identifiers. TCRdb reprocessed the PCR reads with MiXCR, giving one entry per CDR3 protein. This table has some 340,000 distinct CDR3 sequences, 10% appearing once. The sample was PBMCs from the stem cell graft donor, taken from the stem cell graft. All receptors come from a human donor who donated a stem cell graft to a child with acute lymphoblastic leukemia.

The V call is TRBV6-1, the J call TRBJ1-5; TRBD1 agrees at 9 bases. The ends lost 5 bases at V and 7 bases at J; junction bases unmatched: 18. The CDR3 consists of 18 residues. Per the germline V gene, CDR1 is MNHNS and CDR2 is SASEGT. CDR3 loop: CASSQVRTGTGLGQPQHF. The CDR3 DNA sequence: TGTGCCAGCAGTCAGGTTAGGACCGGGACAGGGTTAGGACAGCCCCAGCATTTT.

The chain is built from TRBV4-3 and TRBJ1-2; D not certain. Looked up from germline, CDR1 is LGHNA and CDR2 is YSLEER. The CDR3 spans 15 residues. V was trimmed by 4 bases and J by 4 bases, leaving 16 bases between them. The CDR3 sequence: CASSRGEGEGYGYTF. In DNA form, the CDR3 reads TGCGCCAGCAGCCGGGGAGAGGGTGAGGGCTATGGCTACACCTTC.